The 28 T cell receptor beta chains listed next were all sequenced from one sample in a study of T-cell memory formation after mild COVID-19. MiXCR was run by TCRdb on the 5' RACE reads, yielding one entry per CDR3 protein. The sample holds a few hundred thousand distinct CDR3 sequences; around a sixth are singletons and the top ten take about 22%. The sample taken for sequencing was PBMCs or a T cell subset sorted from them (not recorded which). These receptors all stem from a man in his late teens or twenties who had mild COVID-19 (a few samples of this study predate the infection). Cell type and time point are not known.

The chain has TRBV9 and TRBJ2-3; TRBD1 or TRBD2 may be the D gene (6 bases each). The V gene lost 4 bases and the J gene lost 1 base, with 13 bases spanning the gap. The CDR3 has 15 residues. Germline V gene lookup returns CDR1 SGDLS and CDR2 YYNGEE. CDR3 in amino acids: CASSPRGLRTDTQYF. CDR3 coding DNA: TGTGCCAGCAGCCCTCGGGGGCTACGCACAGATACGCAGTATTTT.

This clonotype was seen more than once but under ten times. J is TRBJ2-3 and V is TRBV4-1; 13 nucleotides match TRBD2. From germline, CDR1 is MGHRA and CDR2 YSYEKL. The CDR3 has 17 amino acids. Unmatched junction bases numbered 11, after V lost 3 bases and J lost 8 bases. CDR3: CASSQSGLAGVHATQYF. In DNA, the CDR3 is TGCGCCAGCAGCCAGTCCGGACTAGCGGGGGTTCATGCTACGCAGTATTTT.

This clonotype was picked up many times. This chain connects TRBV7-2 to TRBJ2-7; D is perhaps TRBD1 or TRBD2 (6 bases each). V dropped 5 bases and J dropped 2 bases, with 10 bases sitting between them. CDR3 length: 13 residues. Germline V lookup: CDR1 SGHTA, CDR2 FQGNSA. CDR3 bases: TGTGCCAGCAGCCAAGGGGGGCCCTACGAGCAGTACGTC. Its protein is CASSQGGPYEQYV.

This chain connects TRBV18 to TRBJ1-5; D gene uncertain. V lost 4 bases and J lost 2, with 9 bases in between. The germline V gene encodes CDR1 KGHSH and CDR2 LQKENI. The CDR3 runs to 14 residues. CDR3 bases: TGTGCCAGCTCACGGACGGAGGGCAATCAGCCCCAGCATTTT. Translating it yields CASSRTEGNQPQHF.

This sequence joins TRBV3-1 and TRBJ2-5; a weak D match, TRBD1 (5 bases). This CDR3 is built from 12 residues. Trimming stripped 2 bases from V and 4 bases from J, with 5 bases between. Germline-derived CDR1 and CDR2 are LGHDT and YNNKEL (reference sequence). This chain's CDR3 is CASSQRGETQYF. DNA of the CDR3: TGTGCCAGCAGCCAAAGGGGAGAGACCCAGTACTTC.

This clonotype has just a few counts. V and J are TRBV9 and TRBJ1-6; D uncertain. Trimming cost V 2 bases and J 7 bases, with 10 bases left between them. CDR1 is SGDLS and CDR2 is YYNGEE in the germline V gene. CDR3 length equals 14 residues. The CDR3: CASSVAGGNSPLHF. In nucleotides, the CDR3 is TGTGCCAGCAGCGTCGCAGGAGGGAATTCACCCCTCCACTTT. Full variable domain (remainder filled in from reference TRBV9 and TRBJ1-6): DSGVTQTPKHLITATGQRVTLRCSPRSGDLSVYWYQQSLDQGLQFLIQYYNGEERAKGNILERFSAQQFPDLHSELNLSSLELGDSALYFCASSVAGGNSPLHFGNGTRLTVT.

The chain joins TRBV9 to TRBJ2-2; 7 positions agree with TRBD1. Trimming removed 3 bases from V and 6 bases from J; junction bases left unmatched: 14. In germline, CDR1 is SGDLS, CDR2 YYNGEE. CDR3 length equals 17 residues. DNA of the CDR3: TGTGCCAGCAGCGCCAGACAGGGTAGCTTTGGCCCCGGGGAGCTGTTTTTT. As protein: CASSARQGSFGPGELFF.

This clonotype was detected only a few times. One end of the junction varies from germline; a read error may be responsible. Here the CDR3 DNA reads TGTGCCAGCAGCTTGCCAGGGGGGAACGCTGAAGCTTTCTTT. This sequence encodes CASSLPGGNAEAFF. This chain uses TRBV5-6 with TRBJ1-1, with TRBD1 matching over 7 bases. This CDR3 contains 14 residues. Germline CDR1 is SGHDT and CDR2 is YYEEEE.

This chain connects TRBV7-2 to TRBJ1-1, with unresolved D. CDR3 length: 14 amino acids. Germline V gene sequence: CDR1 SGHTA, CDR2 FQGNSA. V lost 2 bases and J 11 bases, leaving 18 bases between the germline ends. The CDR3, as DNA: TGTGCCAGCAGCTTAAGGTCCCGGGGTGGAGGGGCTTTCTTT. As protein: CASSLRSRGGGAFF.

This clonotype has more than one count but fewer than ten. The gene calls are TRBV7-2 and TRBJ2-3; 9 bases are a match to TRBD2. This CDR3 is 17 amino acids long. With V trimmed by 6 bases and J by 2 bases, 12 bases remained unmatched. Germline CDR1 is SGHTA and CDR2 is FQGNSA. CDR3 nucleotides: TGTGCCAGCAGACGTCCGAACCTAGCGGGGTCCACAGATACGCAGTATTTT. This translates into CASRRPNLAGSTDTQYF.

This clonotype was seen a few times. The chain is built from TRBV28 and TRBJ1-2, with a tentative D call TRBD1 (5 bases). Germline V CDR1 and CDR2: MDHEN, SYDVKM. V dropped 4 bases and J dropped 3 bases, with 12 bases sitting between them. This CDR3 contains 14 residues. CDR3 DNA sequence: TGTGCCAGCAGTTCGGGGCAGGGAGACTATGGCTACACCTTC. Translating gives CASSSGQGDYGYTF.

The chain carries TRBV20-1 and TRBJ1-2, with D perhaps matching TRBD1 (5 bases). Germline CDR1 DFQATT, CDR2 SNEGSKA (reference sequence). The CDR3 is made up of 13 amino acids. V gave up 1 base and J gave up 8 bases, with 14 bases separating them. The CDR3 sequence is CSARGRGGVGYTF. Written as DNA, the CDR3 is TGCAGTGCTAGAGGGCGCGGAGGGGTCGGCTACACCTTC.

This clonotype was counted a few times. This chain connects TRBV9 to TRBJ2-3, with 11 bases identical to TRBD1. J gave up 2 bases and V 5 bases, and 7 bases lay outside the gene matches. The germline gives CDR1 SGDLS, CDR2 YYNGEE. The CDR3 consists of 16 residues. CDR3 loop: CASRPPGQGDTDTQYF. Here the CDR3 DNA reads TGTGCCAGCAGACCTCCGGGACAGGGGGACACAGATACGCAGTATTTT.

The rearrangement joins TRBV7-2 to TRBJ2-5; D tentatively fits TRBD1 or TRBD2 (5 bases each). V lost 3 bases and J 1 base, leaving 18 bases between the germline ends. The CDR3 contains 17 residues. The germline V gene encodes CDR1 SGHTA and CDR2 FQGNSA. The CDR3 sequence is CASSLNFGEGIQETQYF. CDR3 nucleotides: TGTGCCAGCAGCTTGAACTTTGGAGAGGGGATCCAAGAGACCCAGTACTTC.

The J gene is TRBJ2-1, the V gene TRBV6-5; 9 positions match TRBD2. The CDR3 is made up of 12 amino acids. CDR1 is MNHEY, CDR2 SVGAGI, per germline. V lost 5 bases and J lost 9; bases outside the gene matches: 2. The CDR3 is CASSRSGGEQFF. DNA of the CDR3: TGTGCCAGCAGTCGTAGCGGGGGTGAGCAGTTCTTC.

This clonotype occurred a few times. The V gene is TRBV4-1, the J gene TRBJ1-1; weak D call: TRBD1 (5 bases). This CDR3 has 13 amino acids. Trimming removed 2 bases at V and 5 bases at J, with 9 bases between. The germline V gene encodes CDR1 MGHRA and CDR2 YSYEKL. CDR3 in amino acids: CASSQTRVTEAFF. CDR3 nucleotide sequence: TGCGCCAGCAGCCAAACCAGGGTAACTGAAGCTTTCTTT.

This clonotype came up a few times. Here the CDR3 reads CASRGSASGANVLTF. The DNA of the CDR3 is TGTGCCAGCAGGGGGTCCGCCTCTGGGGCCAACGTCCTGACTTTC. This chain links TRBV5-6 with TRBJ2-6, with D uncertain. The CDR3 has 15 residues. Germline V CDR1 and CDR2: SGHDT, YYEEEE. The V end lost 5 bases, the J end lost 0 bases, and 9 bases lay between the germline ends.

The gene calls are TRBV5-5 and TRBJ1-2, with TRBD1 identical over 8 bases. Germline values: CDR1 SGHKS, CDR2 YYEKEE (reference sequence). CDR3 size: 13 residues. V lost 0 bases, J lost 8 bases, and 3 bases stayed unmatched. The CDR3 coding sequence is TGTGCCAGCAGCTTGGGGACAGGGAAGGGCTACACCTTC. Translated: CASSLGTGKGYTF.

The CDR3 region is CASSRWTDSYEQYF. As DNA, the CDR3 is TGTGCCAGCTCACGATGGACGGATTCCTACGAGCAGTACTTC. The rearrangement joins TRBV18 to TRBJ2-7; D is ambiguous. Germline values: CDR1 KGHSH, CDR2 LQKENI. The CDR3 spans 14 residues. Between the trimmed V and J ends, which lost 4 bases and 1 base, there was a span of 11 bases.

The J gene is TRBJ2-2, the V gene TRBV28, with TRBD1 identical over 8 bases. Germline V gene lookup returns CDR1 MDHEN and CDR2 SYDVKM. Trimming removed 4 bases from V and 6 bases from J; junction bases left unmatched: 4. This CDR3 has 14 amino acids. CDR3 in DNA: TGTGCCAGCAGTTCCCTACAGGGGGCCGGGGAGCTGTTTTTT. Its translation: CASSSLQGAGELFF. Full variable domain (outside the CDR3, taken from reference TRBV28 and TRBJ2-2): DVKVTQSSRYLVKRTGEKVFLECVQDMDHENMFWYRQDPGLGLRLIYFSYDVKMKEKGDIPEGYSVSREKKERFSLILESASTNQTSMYLCASSSLQGAGELFFGEGSRLTVL.

The table lists this clonotype with many counts. This chain joins TRBV6-1 and TRBJ2-7; tentative D call: TRBD1 (6 bases). Trimming stripped 5 bases from V and 6 bases from J, with 11 bases between. Germline V gene lookup returns CDR1 MNHNS and CDR2 SASEGT. This CDR3 is 12 amino acids long. This CDR3 is CASSPQGTEQYF. Written as DNA, the CDR3 is TGTGCCAGCAGTCCACAGGGAACCGAGCAGTACTTC.

The rearrangement joins TRBV7-9 to TRBJ1-1; TRBD1 might be the D (6 bases). The CDR3 sequence is 14 residues long. With 5 bases removed from V and 5 bases from J, the gap between germline ends came to 15 bases. Germline-derived CDR1 and CDR2 are SEHNR and FQNEAQ (reference sequence). CDR3 protein: CASSNQGITTEAFF. Here the CDR3 DNA reads TGTGCCAGCAGCAATCAGGGGATTACGACTGAAGCTTTCTTT.

There are a few counts of this clonotype. The chain carries TRBV4-3 and TRBJ1-3; 11 positions match TRBD1. This CDR3 spans 15 amino acids. V gave up 2 bases and J gave up 4 bases; unmatched junction bases: 1. Germline CDR1 reads LGHNA; CDR2 reads YSLEER. In DNA, the CDR3 is TGCGCCAGCAGCCAAAGGGACAGGGGGGGAAACACCATATATTTT. This encodes CASSQRDRGGNTIYF.

This clonotype was detected many times. This chain joins TRBV9 and TRBJ2-1; D may match TRBD1 or TRBD2 (5 bases each). The germline CDR1 and CDR2 sequences are SGDLS and YYNGEE. V was cut by 0 bases and J by 7 bases, with 20 bases left in between. This CDR3 region has 17 residues. DNA of the CDR3: TGTGCCAGCAGCGTAGGGCCAGGGACGAACAAGCGGAATGAGCAGTTCTTC. Its translation: CASSVGPGTNKRNEQFF.

The V call is TRBV7-9, the J call TRBJ2-3; D is unresolved. V was pared by 8 bases and J by 5 bases, with 14 bases between. The CDR3 length is 13 residues. Germline CDR1 and CDR2: SEHNR and FQNEAQ (reference sequence). CDR3 sequence (DNA): TGTGCCAGCTTCCTATGGACCCAAGATACGCAGTATTTT. It yields the protein CASFLWTQDTQYF.

The sample holds many counts of this clonotype. This chain joins TRBV7-2 and TRBJ2-1; no clear D. The length of the CDR3 is 13 residues. V lost 6 bases to trimming and J lost 6 bases, with 12 bases between them. Germline assignment: CDR1 SGHTA and CDR2 FQGNSA. CDR3 nucleotide sequence: TGTGCCAGCAGGTTCGGTGGAGCCAATGAGCAGTTCTTC. Protein: CASRFGGANEQFF.

This clonotype was recorded a few times. This rearrangement joins TRBV20-1 to TRBJ2-5; D is ambiguous. The length of the CDR3 is 12 residues. Trimming left V 4 bases short and J 3 bases short, with 9 bases between. The germline V gene encodes CDR1 DFQATT and CDR2 SNEGSKA (reference sequence). CDR3 DNA sequence: TGCAGTGCTAATCGTAGGAAAGAGACCCAGTACTTC. It yields the protein CSANRRKETQYF.

This clonotype was seen more than once but under ten times. The chain couples TRBV20-1 to TRBJ1-2; D is unresolved. The CDR3 contains 14 residues. Germline values: CDR1 DFQATT, CDR2 SNEGSKA (reference sequence). V dropped 0 bases and J dropped 4 bases, with 12 bases sitting between them. Here the CDR3 reads CSARELRWGYGYTF. The CDR3 DNA reads as TGCAGTGCTAGAGAACTCAGGTGGGGCTATGGCTACACCTTC.